The rows below give T cell receptor beta chains drawn from one sample of a study of CD4 T cells in relation to SARS-CoV-2 and coronaviruses. The antigens these receptors bind are not known. The data were produced by immunoSEQ multiplex PCR, yet TCRdb's version contains in-frame clones alone and is incomplete. The table has roughly 21,000 clones, roughly three quarters seen once. The sequenced material came from CD4+ T cells from PBMCs, cultured in vitro. These receptor sequences come from a human donor in good health. Each CDR3 is given with its conserved first and last residue. D genes are given only for firm matches. Clone size is shown for a subset of rows, as once, few, many or a class of expanded clone.

clone size	J gene	V gene	D gene	CDR3 protein	CDR3 DNA
NA	TRBJ2-1	TRBV5-1	NA	CASSLGQSSYNEQFF	TGCGCCAGCAGCTTGGGACAGAGCTCCTACAATGAGCAGTTCTTC
few	TRBJ2-1	TRBV7-3	TRBD1	CASSPSGQVYEQFF	TGTGCCAGCAGCCCATCGGGACAGGTCTATGAGCAGTTCTTC
few	TRBJ2-6	TRBV10-3	NA	CAISDGSSGANVLTF	TGTGCCATCAGTGATGGTAGCTCTGGGGCCAACGTCCTGACTTTC
NA	TRBJ1-5	TRBV20-1	NA	CSASLGASYSNQPQHF	TGCAGTGCAAGTCTAGGGGCCTCGTATAGCAATCAGCCCCAGCATTTT
NA	TRBJ2-2	TRBV2	NA	CASRPRGTGELFF	TGTGCCAGCAGGCCCAGGGGCACCGGGGAGCTGTTTTTT
few	TRBJ2-7	TRBV2	NA	CASSEAFSGSGSEQYF	TGTGCCAGCAGTGAAGCCTTTTCGGGTTCGGGATCCGAGCAGTACTTC
once	TRBJ2-5	TRBV10-3	NA	CAISLKGYQETQYF	TGTGCCATCAGTTTGAAGGGCTACCAAGAGACCCAGTACTTC
NA	TRBJ1-1	TRBV12-3/TRBV12-4	NA	CASRLQDSEAFF	TGTGCCAGCAGACTTCAGGACAGTGAAGCTTTCTTT
NA	TRBJ2-5	TRBV6-2/TRBV6-3	NA	CASSYPETQYF	TGTGCCAGCAGTTACCCAGAGACCCAGTACTTC
NA	TRBJ2-2	TRBV7-9	TRBD2	CASSSGGDGELFF	TGTGCCAGCAGCTCTGGGGGGGACGGGGAGCTGTTTTTT
NA	TRBJ1-4	TRBV5-4	NA	CASSLDSGREKLFF	TGTGCCAGCAGCTTGGACAGCGGGCGTGAAAAACTGTTTTTT
NA	TRBJ1-4	TRBV20-1	NA	CSASATNEKLFF	TGCAGTGCTAGTGCAACTAATGAAAAACTGTTTTTT
NA	TRBJ1-2	TRBV12-3/TRBV12-4	NA	CASSPGNGYTF	TGTGCCAGCAGCCCCGGTAATGGCTACACCTTC
NA	TRBJ1-4	TRBV6-5	NA	CATADRTTNEKLFF	TGTGCCACCGCTGACAGGACAACTAATGAAAAACTGTTTTTT
NA	TRBJ2-1	TRBV9	NA	CASSGGGATYNEQFF	TGTGCCAGCAGCGGAGGTGGCGCAACCTACAATGAGCAGTTCTTC
once	TRBJ2-7	TRBV19	NA	CASSEQADSYEQYF	TGTGCCAGTAGTGAACAGGCGGACTCCTACGAGCAGTACTTC
once	TRBJ2-5	TRBV18	TRBD2	CASSPISGSRETQYF	TGTGCCAGCTCACCGATTAGCGGGAGTCGAGAGACCCAGTACTTC
NA	TRBJ1-3	TRBV2	NA	CASSAQRGGAGSGNTIYF	TGTGCCAGCAGTGCCCAAAGGGGGGGGGCAGGCTCTGGAAACACCATATATTTT